These 15 T cell receptor beta chains originate from one sample sequenced in a study of control samples from healthy donors and cancer patients. Sequencing was performed with immunoSEQ multiplex PCR; in TCRdb, only in-frame clones are kept and a portion is missing. In the table there are roughly 150,000 clones, approximately 93% of which are singletons. The source material was blood. All receptors derive from a man aged 50 to 59 in good health.

V and J are TRBV28 and TRBJ2-1; D is perhaps TRBD1 (6 bases). Germline CDR1 MDHEN, CDR2 SYDVKM. This CDR3 comprises 13 residues. Trimming removed 6 bases from V and 7 bases from J, with 13 bases in between. The CDR3 loop is CASRRQVSNEQFF. The CDR3 DNA reads as TGTGCCAGCAGGAGACAGGTTTCTAATGAGCAGTTCTTC.

The chain joins TRBV24-1 to TRBJ2-5; D gene unclear. V lost 6 bases, J lost 0 bases, and 7 bases lay in between. The CDR3 has 13 amino acids. Germline CDR1 and CDR2: KGHDR and SFDVKD. This chain's CDR3 is CATSIGYQETQYF. CDR3 sequence (DNA): TGTGCCACCAGTATCGGGTACCAAGAGACCCAGTACTTC.

The chain recombines TRBV28 with TRBJ1-4, with TRBD1 matching 10 bases. Losses at the gene ends were 3 bases for V and 5 bases for J; bases not matched to a gene: 12. This CDR3 contains 18 residues. Germline V CDR1 and CDR2: MDHEN, SYDVKM. The CDR3 coding sequence is TGTGCCAGCAGTTTTTGGACAGGGGGGCGTATAAGGAATGAAAAACTGTTTTTT. This translates into CASSFWTGGRIRNEKLFF. Full variable domain (remainder filled in from reference TRBV28 and TRBJ1-4): DVKVTQSSRYLVKRTGEKVFLECVQDMDHENMFWYRQDPGLGLRLIYFSYDVKMKEKGDIPEGYSVSREKKERFSLILESASTNQTSMYLCASSFWTGGRIRNEKLFFGSGTQLSVL.

The rearrangement joins TRBV18 to TRBJ1-1; D remains ambiguous. V was trimmed by 3 bases and J by 0 bases, leaving 8 bases between them. Looked up from germline, CDR1 is KGHSH and CDR2 is LQKENI. The CDR3 loop spans 14 amino acids. In DNA form, the CDR3 reads TGTGCCAGCTCACCCCCGAAGGTGAACACTGAAGCTTTCTTT. This encodes CASSPPKVNTEAFF.

The chain carries TRBV11-2 and TRBJ2-7; no clear D gene. Germline lookup yields CDR1 SGHAT and CDR2 FQNNGV. With 2 bases removed from V and 0 bases from J, the gap between germline ends came to 8 bases. This CDR3 is built from 14 residues. CDR3 in amino acids: CASSLSAHSYEQYF. As DNA, the CDR3 is TGTGCCAGCAGCTTATCGGCGCACTCCTACGAGCAGTACTTC.

This clone was found a few times. The chain links TRBV7-9 to TRBJ2-7, with 8 bases that match TRBD2. The junction had 4 bases not matched to a gene; V was cut back by 1 base and J by 2 bases. This CDR3 has 15 amino acids. The germline CDR1 and CDR2 sequences are SEHNR and FQNEAQ (reference sequence). The CDR3 DNA sequence: TGTGCCAGCAGCTTAGTTAGCGGGGTCACCTACGAGCAGTACTTC. Translating gives CASSLVSGVTYEQYF.

This clone has only one observation. This sequence joins TRBV5-6 and TRBJ2-1, with D possibly being TRBD2 (5 bases). Germline-derived CDR1 and CDR2 are SGHDT and YYEEEE. V was trimmed by 3 bases and J by 6 bases, leaving 13 bases between them. This CDR3 comprises 14 residues. The CDR3 region is CASSSLLDFNEQFF. CDR3 DNA sequence: TGTGCCAGCAGCTCTTTACTAGATTTCAATGAGCAGTTCTTC. Looking up the rest from reference TRBV5-6 and TRBJ2-1 gives the full variable domain: DAGVTQSPTHLIKTRGQQVTLRCSPKSGHDTVSWYQQALGQGPQFIFQYYEEEERQRGNFPDRFSGHQFPNYSSELNVNALLLGDSALYLCASSSLLDFNEQFFGPGTRLTVL.

V usage is TRBV14 and J usage is TRBJ2-2; D may be TRBD1 (5 bases). The CDR3 is 15 residues long. Germline V lookup: CDR1 SGHDN, CDR2 FVKESK. Deletions cut 0 bases from V and 4 bases from J, with 9 bases between. Written as DNA, the CDR3 is TGTGCCAGCAGCCAAGAGCCAGGGTTCACCGGGGAGCTGTTTTTT. Translation gives CASSQEPGFTGELFF.

Details on this clone: The identical CDR3 is also encoded by other nucleotide sequences in the sample. V is TRBV18 and J is TRBJ1-5; D is undetermined. This CDR3 spans 13 amino acids. The germline V and J ends were trimmed by 3 bases and 1 base, with 4 bases remaining between them. The germline gives CDR1 KGHSH, CDR2 LQKENI. The CDR3 DNA reads TGTGCCAGCTCACCGGGAAGCAATCAGCCCCAGCATTTT. This codes for CASSPGSNQPQHF.

The V call is TRBV7-9, the J call TRBJ1-1, with D uncertain. CDR1 and CDR2 from the germline V gene are SEHNR and FQNEAQ (reference sequence). The V gene lost 1 base and the J gene lost 1 base, with 7 bases spanning the gap. CDR3 length: 14 residues. The CDR3 protein is CASSLGPGNTEAFF. In DNA form, the CDR3 reads TGTGCCAGCAGCTTAGGGCCGGGGAACACTGAAGCTTTCTTT.

V gene TRBV2 combines with J gene TRBJ2-1; 7 bases line up with TRBD2. This CDR3 has 15 amino acids. Germline trimming cut 6 bases from V and 0 bases from J; bases unmatched to any gene: 5. Germline V gives CDR1 SNHLY, CDR2 FYNNEI. CDR3 coding DNA: TGTGCCAGCAGGGGCGGGAGAAGCTCCTACAATGAGCAGTTCTTC. Amino acid sequence: CASRGGRSSYNEQFF.

The chain employs TRBV6-2 or TRBV6-3 and TRBJ2-3; possible D gene TRBD2, 5 bases. CDR3 length: 18 residues. The germline CDR1 and CDR2 sequences are MNHEY and SVGEGT. V was trimmed by 2 bases and J by 3 bases, leaving 21 bases between them. CDR3 in DNA: TGTGCCAGCAGTTACCCCATCCTAAGCGCCGGGGTGACAGATACGCAGTATTTT. It is translated as CASSYPILSAGVTDTQYF.

The rearrangement links TRBV6-5 to TRBJ1-2; D is perhaps TRBD1 (6 bases). V was clipped by 6 bases and J by 0 bases, with 14 bases between them. This CDR3 has 15 amino acids. CDR1 is MNHEY and CDR2 is SVGAGI in the germline V gene. This CDR3 reads CASRPGTLANYGYTF. The CDR3 DNA follows: TGTGCCAGCAGACCCGGGACACTAGCTAACTATGGCTACACCTTC.

The chain has TRBV9 and TRBJ2-3, with a weak D call TRBD2 (6 bases). The CDR3 extends over 13 amino acids. The V and J ends lost 2 bases and 6 bases respectively, with 10 bases between them. Looked up from germline, CDR1 is SGDLS and CDR2 is YYNGEE. The CDR3 DNA reads TGTGCCAGCAGCGTCGGGACTCCCGATACGCAGTATTTT. Residues: CASSVGTPDTQYF.

Details on this clone: The same CDR3 arises from other DNA sequences in this sample as well. This chain joins TRBV28 and TRBJ2-2, with 9 nucleotides matching TRBD1. CDR3 length equals 14 residues. V lost 6 bases and J lost 4; bases outside the gene matches: 3. Germline V lookup: CDR1 MDHEN, CDR2 SYDVKM. The CDR3 DNA reads as TGTGCCAGCAGACAGGGGGCAGGCACCGGGGAGCTGTTTTTT. It codes for CASRQGAGTGELFF. Drawing the rest from reference TRBV28 and TRBJ2-2, the complete variable domain is DVKVTQSSRYLVKRTGEKVFLECVQDMDHENMFWYRQDPGLGLRLIYFSYDVKMKEKGDIPEGYSVSREKKERFSLILESASTNQTSMYLCASRQGAGTGELFFGEGSRLTVL.